A selection of T cell receptor beta chains follows, all from one sample in a study of blood T cell repertoires in COVID-19. Repertoires were generated with immunoSEQ multiplex PCR, while TCRdb's copy carries only in-frame clones and drops some. The repertoire holds some 250,000 clones, about 70% seen once, with 3% to 3.5% in the top ten. Material for sequencing was peripheral blood. These receptors were taken from an elderly woman with acute or convalescent COVID-19. Both conserved end residues are part of each CDR3. A D gene is named only where the DNA matches it firmly.

d_call j_call v_call cdr3_aa cdr3_nt
. TRBJ1-2 TRBV5-4 CASSLPGQGHYGYTF TGTGCCAGCAGCTTGCCGGGACAAGGGCACTATGGCTACACCTTC
. TRBJ1-2 TRBV5-4 CASSLGAENGYTF TGTGCCAGCAGCTTGGGGGCAGAAAATGGCTACACCTTC
. TRBJ2-3 TRBV3-1/TRBV3-2 CASSQEYGRATDTQYF TGTGCCAGCAGCCAAGAATATGGCAGGGCCACAGATACGCAGTATTTT
. TRBJ1-3 TRBV20-1 CSARTGNTIYF TGCAGTGCCCGTACTGGAAACACCATATATTTT
. TRBJ2-2 TRBV19 CATRKTTRGTGELFF TGTGCCACGCGTAAAACAACAAGAGGAACCGGGGAGCTGTTTTTT
. TRBJ1-5 TRBV6-8 CASSYGGSGQPQHF TGTGCCAGCAGTTACGGGGGGAGCGGTCAGCCCCAGCATTTT
. TRBJ1-4 TRBV5-6 CASSLRDQGGKLFF TGTGCCAGCAGCTTAAGGGATCAAGGGGGAAAACTGTTTTTT
TRBD1 TRBJ1-1 TRBV7-2 CASSRDRNTEAFF TGTGCCAGCAGCCGGGACAGGAACACTGAAGCTTTCTTT
TRBD1 TRBJ2-7 TRBV27 CASKGQGHEQYF TGTGCCAGCAAGGGACAGGGCCACGAGCAGTACTTC
. TRBJ2-7 TRBV19 CASSTSDTPTPYEQYF TGTGCCAGTAGTACCTCCGACACCCCAACACCTTACGAGCAGTACTTC
. TRBJ1-4 TRBV7-8 CASSLGRGVRGGNEKLFF TGTGCCAGCAGCTTAGGGCGTGGGGTACGGGGGGGTAATGAAAAACTGTTTTTT